The clone carrying this TCR beta chain came up a few times. V gave up 4 bases and J gave up 8 bases, with 11 bases separating them. The length of the CDR3 is 12 residues. Germline values: CDR1 SEHNR, CDR2 FQNEAQ (reference sequence). The sample is drawn from a study of blood T cell repertoires in COVID-19. On the study more broadly: Donors in the United States, Italy and Spain gave samples during acute or convalescent COVID-19. The cDNA or gDNA used as material had been derived from T cells, B-cell-depleted T cells, or PBMCs.

Per the original methods: From reference gene primer amplification, estimates of nucleated cell counts were derived. The data were produced by immunoSEQ multiplex PCR, yet TCRdb's version contains in-frame clones alone and is incomplete. The V and J calls and clone size are taken from that table; D and trimming were inferred from the DNA. The sample lists under 130,000 clones, about 86% occurring once. The chain links TRBV7-9 to TRBJ1-1, with D perhaps TRBD1 (5 bases). The TCR comes from an elderly man with acute or convalescent COVID-19. Sequences were obtained from peripheral blood. CDR3 nucleotide sequence: TGTGCCAGCAGCTCACAGGAAAAGGAAGCTTTCTTT. As protein: CASSSQEKEAFF.